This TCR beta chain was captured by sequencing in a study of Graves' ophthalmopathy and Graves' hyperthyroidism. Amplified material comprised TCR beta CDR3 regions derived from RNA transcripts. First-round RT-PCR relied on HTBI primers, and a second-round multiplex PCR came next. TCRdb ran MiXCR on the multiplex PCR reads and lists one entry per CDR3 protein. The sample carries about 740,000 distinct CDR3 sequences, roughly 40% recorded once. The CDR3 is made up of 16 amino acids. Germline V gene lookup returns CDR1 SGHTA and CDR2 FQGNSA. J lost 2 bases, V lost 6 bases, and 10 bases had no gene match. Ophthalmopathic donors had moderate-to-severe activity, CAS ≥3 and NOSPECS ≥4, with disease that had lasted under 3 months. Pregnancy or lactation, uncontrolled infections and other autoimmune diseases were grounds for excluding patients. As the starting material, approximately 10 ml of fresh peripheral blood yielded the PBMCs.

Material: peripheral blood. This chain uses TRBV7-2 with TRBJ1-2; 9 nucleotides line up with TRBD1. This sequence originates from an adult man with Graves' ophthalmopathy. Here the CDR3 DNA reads TGTGCCAGCAGTCCCGGGACAGGGAGAGAAAACTATGGCTACACCTTC. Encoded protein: CASSPGTGRENYGYTF.